Here is one TCR beta chain with its context. The CDR3 sequence is 15 residues long. Germline V lookup: CDR1 SEHNR, CDR2 FQNEAQ (reference sequence). V dropped 5 bases and J dropped 5 bases, with 19 bases sitting between them. The data were taken from a study of OX40 agonist ivuxolimab in advanced cancers. Study at large: Of mixed ages from about 23 to 85 and averaging approximately 60 years, the group was almost 85% male.

Method: immunoSEQ multiplex PCR; TCRdb's copy keeps in-frame clones and lacks some. The sample lists some 87,000 clones, roughly 94% seen once, with 9.5% to 11% in the top ten. The starting material was CD4+ or CD8+ T cells sorted from blood, obtained in a trial of the OX40 agonist ivuxolimab. This TCR derives from an adult with an advanced solid tumor such as melanoma, head and neck, liver or kidney cancer. This rearrangement joins TRBV7-9 to TRBJ2-7, with no clear D. CDR3 coding DNA: TGTGCCAGCAGCCACTCCAATTATGTACTCGACGAGCAGTACTTC. This encodes CASSHSNYVLDEQYF. Variable domain in full (rest from reference TRBV7-9 and TRBJ2-7): DTGVSQNPRHKITKRGQNVTFRCDPISEHNRLYWYRQTLGQGPEFLTYFQNEAQLEKSRLLSDRFSAERPKGSFSTLEIQRTEQGDSAMYLCASSHSNYVLDEQYFGPGTRLTVT.